Each of the 32 T cell receptor beta chains below was sequenced from the same sample in a study of control samples from healthy donors and cancer patients. Assay: immunoSEQ multiplex PCR; the TCRdb copy retains only in-frame clones and omits some. The sample records over 110,000 clones, 80% to 95% being singletons. Sample: blood. Source of these receptors: a man in his thirties or forties in good health.

This clone was seen ten or more times. This rearrangement joins TRBV6-4 to TRBJ2-1, with no clear D. V lost 3 bases and J lost 10, with 13 bases in between. This CDR3 is built from 13 residues. The germline gives CDR1 MRHNA, CDR2 SNTAGT. The CDR3: CASSEDDRGEQFF. CDR3 coding DNA: TGTGCCAGCAGTGAGGACGACCGAGGAGAGCAGTTCTTC.

The chain is built from TRBV7-9 and TRBJ1-3, with unresolved D. From germline, CDR1 is SEHNR and CDR2 FQNEAQ (reference sequence). The CDR3 runs to 15 residues. The V end lost 1 base, the J end lost 0 bases, and 7 bases lay between the germline ends. The CDR3 sequence is CASSLDPISGNTIYF. CDR3 bases: TGTGCCAGCAGCTTAGATCCGATCTCTGGAAACACCATATATTTT.

This clone has just one count. V usage is TRBV28 and J usage is TRBJ2-2; D not certain. V gave up 2 bases and J gave up 4 bases, with 14 bases separating them. Germline V gene sequence: CDR1 MDHEN, CDR2 SYDVKM. The CDR3 spans 16 residues. For the CDR3, the DNA is TGTGCCAGCAGTTTAGGGTTGGAGTTGGTCACCGGGGAGCTGTTTTTT. Its protein product is CASSLGLELVTGELFF.

This rearrangement joins TRBV7-2 to TRBJ1-4, with D unresolved. Germline V gene data show CDR1 as SGHTA and CDR2 as FQGNSA. This CDR3 spans 14 amino acids. The V end was cut by 3 bases, the J end by 7 bases, with 12 bases between. Here the CDR3 DNA reads TGTGCCAGCAGCTTTGAAGGACCGGGTGAAAAACTGTTTTTT. It specifies CASSFEGPGEKLFF. Based on the CDR3 plus reference TRBV7-2 and TRBJ1-4, the full variable domain is GAGVSQSPSNKVTEKGKDVELRCDPISGHTALYWYRQSLGQGLEFLIYFQGNSAPDKSGLPSDRFSAERTGGSVSTLTIQRTQQEDSAVYLCASSFEGPGEKLFFGSGTQLSVL.

This rearrangement joins TRBV24-1 to TRBJ2-6; 7 bases agree with TRBD2. The CDR3 totals 21 residues. Germline CDR1 and CDR2: KGHDR and SFDVKD. The J segment lost 0 bases and the V segment lost 4 bases, leaving 17 bases of the junction unmatched. The chain's CDR3 is CATSDPKENGGLSSGANVLTF. CDR3 nucleotide sequence: TGTGCCACCAGTGACCCAAAGGAAAACGGGGGGTTGAGCTCTGGGGCCAACGTCCTGACTTTC.

V gene TRBV11-3 combines with J gene TRBJ2-7, with a tentative D call TRBD1 (6 bases). This CDR3 is 15 amino acids long. CDR1 is SGHNT and CDR2 is YENEEA in the germline V gene. Trimming cost V 3 bases and J 1 base, with 13 bases left between them. The CDR3, as DNA: TGTGCCAGCAGCTTGCGACAGGTTGGATCCTACGAGCAGTACTTC. It translates to CASSLRQVGSYEQYF.

The gene calls are TRBV5-8 and TRBJ1-1; D remains ambiguous. The germline V gene encodes CDR1 SGHTS and CDR2 YDEGEE. V shed 4 bases and J shed 5 bases, with 15 bases lying between them. The CDR3 loop spans 14 amino acids. CDR3 loop: CASSRERPGTEAFF. The CDR3 DNA sequence: TGTGCCAGCAGCAGAGAGAGACCGGGGACTGAAGCTTTCTTT.

V usage is TRBV3-1 (or the pseudogene TRBV3-2) and J usage is TRBJ2-2; 9 bases align to TRBD1. This CDR3 contains 17 residues. Germline assignment: CDR1 LGHDT and CDR2 YNNKEL (reference sequence). Unmatched junction bases numbered 9, after V lost 4 bases and J lost 3 bases. This chain's CDR3 is CASSRRDRVGYTGELFF. For the CDR3, the DNA is TGTGCCAGCAGCCGCCGGGACAGGGTGGGATACACCGGGGAGCTGTTTTTT.

This chain connects TRBV5-6 to TRBJ2-1, with D possibly being TRBD1 (5 bases). The germline V gene encodes CDR1 SGHDT and CDR2 YYEEEE. This CDR3 is 15 amino acids long. V was cut by 0 bases and J by 0 bases, with 7 bases left in between. The DNA of the CDR3 is TGTGCCAGCAGCTTGGGACAGAACTCCTACAATGAGCAGTTCTTC. Translation gives CASSLGQNSYNEQFF.

The V call is TRBV7-6, the J call TRBJ2-1; TRBD2 aligns across 9 bases. This CDR3 has 17 amino acids. CDR1 is SGHVS, CDR2 FNYEAQ, per germline. J was trimmed by 8 bases and V by 1 base; bases with no gene match: 12. As DNA, the CDR3 is TGTGCCAGCAGCTTAGGGTCTCTGGCTAGCGGGAAAGATGAGCAGTTCTTC. Its protein is CASSLGSLASGKDEQFF.

The chain couples TRBV30 to TRBJ1-2, with a weak D call TRBD1 (6 bases). Per germline, CDR1 GTSNPN and CDR2 SVGIG (reference sequence). V dropped 0 bases and J dropped 4 bases, with 21 bases sitting between them. The CDR3 covers 17 residues. The CDR3 protein is CAWSVHLLTDRSYGYTF. The CDR3 nucleotides read TGTGCCTGGAGTGTACACTTGTTAACCGACAGGTCCTATGGCTACACCTTC.

This clone was found once. The J gene is TRBJ2-1, the V gene TRBV14, with 12 bases matching TRBD2. This CDR3 contains 18 residues. Germline CDR1 SGHDN, CDR2 FVKESK. After removal of 3 bases from V and 3 bases from J, the junction contained 9 bases not matched to a gene. CDR3 sequence (DNA): TGTGCCAGCAGCCATAAGACTAGCGGGAGTTCCAACTACAATGAGCAGTTCTTC. This encodes CASSHKTSGSSNYNEQFF.

The V gene is TRBV5-4, the J gene TRBJ2-5; 10 bases match TRBD1. Germline V gene lookup returns CDR1 SGHNT and CDR2 YYREEE (reference sequence). The ends lost 5 bases at V and 4 bases at J; junction bases unmatched: 5. CDR3 length: 14 amino acids. CDR3 nucleotides: TGTGCCAGCAGAAGACAGGGGGCGGGAGAGACCCAGTACTTC. This codes for CASRRQGAGETQYF.

The rearrangement joins TRBV7-3 to TRBJ2-1, with a weak D call TRBD2 (5 bases). Trimming left V 5 bases short and J 4 bases short, with 12 bases between. Germline CDR1 is SGHTA and CDR2 is FQGTGA. The CDR3 covers 14 residues. CDR3 in amino acids: CASSPTRDYNEQFF. As DNA, the CDR3 is TGTGCCAGCAGCCCCACTCGGGATTACAATGAGCAGTTCTTC. The full variable domain, with the rest looked up from reference TRBV7-3 and TRBJ2-1, is GAGVSQTPSNKVTEKGKYVELRCDPISGHTALYWYRQSLGQGPEFLIYFQGTGAADDSGLPNDRFFAVRPEGSVSTLKIQRTERGDSAVYLCASSPTRDYNEQFFGPGTRLTVL.

The genes are TRBV11-2 and TRBJ1-5; D is ambiguous. Germline V gene lookup returns CDR1 SGHAT and CDR2 FQNNGV. Trimming removed 8 bases from V and 4 bases from J, with 12 bases in between. The CDR3 is 13 amino acids. In nucleotides, the CDR3 is TGTGCCAGCTCGGGCGGGTTAAATCAGCCCCAGCATTTT. This sequence encodes CASSGGLNQPQHF. Full variable domain (remainder filled in from reference TRBV11-2 and TRBJ1-5): EAGVAQSPRYKIIEKRQSVAFWCNPISGHATLYWYQQILGQGPKLLIQFQNNGVVDDSQLPKDRFSAERLKGVDSTLKIQPAKLEDSAVYLCASSGGLNQPQHFGDGTRLSIL.

The V call is TRBV19, the J call TRBJ2-7, with D possibly TRBD1 on 5 matching bases. The V gene's germline CDR1 is LNHDA and CDR2 SQIVND (reference sequence). This CDR3 is built from 15 residues. With 2 bases removed from V and 1 base from J, the gap between germline ends came to 12 bases. CDR3 sequence (DNA): TGTGCCAGTAGTATACAGGGTTTCCCATCCTACGAGCAGTACTTC. It is translated as CASSIQGFPSYEQYF.

Here the CDR3 DNA reads TGCGCCAGCAGCTTGACTCCGGGACAGGAAGAGACCCAGTACTTC. Its translation is CASSLTPGQEETQYF. The V call is TRBV5-1, the J call TRBJ2-5; TRBD1 matches at 8 bases. The CDR3 contains 15 residues. Trimming cost V 1 base and J 3 bases; bases outside gene matches: 5. In germline, CDR1 is SGHRS, CDR2 YFSETQ.

This clone was detected once. CDR3 amino acids: CASRRQGANYGYTF. The CDR3 DNA follows: TGTGCCAGCAGACGACAGGGGGCAAACTATGGCTACACCTTC. The V call is TRBV27, the J call TRBJ1-2; TRBD1 matches 10 bases. CDR1 is MNHEY and CDR2 is SMNVEV in the germline V gene (reference sequence). V gave up 6 bases and J gave up 2 bases; unmatched junction bases: 3. There are 14 residues in the CDR3.

This clone was counted a single time. The chain links TRBV27 to TRBJ2-2; TRBD2 agrees at 10 bases. J was trimmed by 2 bases and V by 1 base; bases with no gene match: 13. This CDR3 has 20 amino acids. Germline V gene lookup returns CDR1 MNHEY and CDR2 SMNVEV (reference sequence). This CDR3 is CASSLLTRRGLAANTGELFF. DNA of the CDR3: TGTGCCAGCAGTTTATTGACCCGCCGAGGACTAGCGGCAAACACCGGGGAGCTGTTTTTT.

V gene TRBV10-2 combines with J gene TRBJ2-1; D remains ambiguous. The CDR3 loop spans 13 amino acids. Germline CDR1 reads WSHSY; CDR2 reads SAAADI. Trimming took off 2 bases at V and 10 bases at J, with 12 bases between the two ends. The CDR3 sequence is CASSEGSVGEQFF. CDR3 bases: TGCGCCAGCAGTGAGGGATCCGTGGGGGAGCAGTTCTTC.

This clone has only one observation. CDR3 sequence: CASSLEGRGDEQFF. The CDR3 region has the DNA TGTGCCAGCAGCTTAGAAGGCAGGGGTGATGAGCAGTTCTTC. This sequence joins TRBV11-3 and TRBJ2-1; a possible D gene is TRBD1 (6 bases). Germline lookup yields CDR1 SGHNT and CDR2 YENEEA. CDR3 length equals 14 residues. V lost 0 bases to trimming and J lost 8 bases, with 11 bases between them.

This sequence joins TRBV12-3 or TRBV12-4 and TRBJ2-5; D is undetermined. V lost 3 bases and J lost 3, with 2 bases in between. This CDR3 has 11 amino acids. CDR3 sequence: CASSFEETQYF. CDR3 nucleotides: TGTGCCAGCAGTTTTGAAGAGACCCAGTACTTC.

V usage is TRBV21-1 and J usage is TRBJ1-4. TRBV21-1 is assigned pseudogene status. This CDR3 comprises 13 residues. DNA of the CDR3: TGTGCCAGCAGCAAGTCGGAGAGTGAAAAACTGTTTTTT. Amino acid sequence: CASSKSESEKLFF.

The chain is built from TRBV19 and TRBJ2-5, with TRBD1 matching over 9 bases. The germline gives CDR1 LNHDA, CDR2 SQIVND (reference sequence). J lost 5 bases, V lost 4 bases, and 11 bases had no gene match. The CDR3 runs 16 residues. The CDR3, as DNA: TGTGCCAGTAGTACCTCGGACAGGGGCCGGCAGGAGACCCAGTACTTC. Translation gives CASSTSDRGRQETQYF.

V usage is TRBV20-1 and J usage is TRBJ2-3; D uncertain. Germline-derived CDR1 and CDR2 are DFQATT and SNEGSKA (reference sequence). The CDR3 is made up of 11 amino acids. Trimming stripped 6 bases from V and 5 bases from J, with 9 bases between. CDR3: CSARTVDTQYF. For the CDR3, the DNA is TGCAGTGCAAGAACAGTAGATACGCAGTATTTT.

V gene TRBV9 combines with J gene TRBJ2-7; possible D gene TRBD2, 6 bases. Germline V gives CDR1 SGDLS, CDR2 YYNGEE. The CDR3 length is 14 residues. V lost 1 base to trimming and J lost 5 bases, with 13 bases between them. As DNA, the CDR3 is TGTGCCAGCAGCGTATCGGGGGAATCTGACGAGCAGTACTTC. Translating gives CASSVSGESDEQYF. The whole variable domain, filled in from reference TRBV9 and TRBJ2-7, reads DSGVTQTPKHLITATGQRVTLRCSPRSGDLSVYWYQQSLDQGLQFLIQYYNGEERAKGNILERFSAQQFPDLHSELNLSSLELGDSALYFCASSVSGESDEQYFGPGTRLTVT.

This rearrangement joins TRBV18 to TRBJ1-6, with 8 bases that match TRBD1. Germline assignment: CDR1 KGHSH and CDR2 LQKENI. The CDR3 consists of 15 residues. The J segment lost 7 bases and the V segment lost 5 bases, leaving 7 bases of the junction unmatched. CDR3 sequence reads: CASSEGTGGNSPLHF. The CDR3 DNA reads as TGTGCCAGCTCAGAAGGGACAGGCGGGAATTCACCCCTCCACTTT.

This chain links TRBV19 with TRBJ2-1; D might be TRBD2 (6 bases). CDR1 and CDR2 from the germline V gene are LNHDA and SQIVND (reference sequence). The length of the CDR3 is 14 residues. V lost 3 bases and J 2 bases, leaving 8 bases between the germline ends. DNA of the CDR3: TGTGCCAGTAGTATGGGCGGGGCCTACAATGAGCAGTTCTTC. This sequence encodes CASSMGGAYNEQFF.

The chain uses TRBV19 and TRBJ1-6; D is possibly TRBD1 (6 bases). This CDR3 contains 15 residues. From germline, CDR1 is LNHDA and CDR2 SQIVND (reference sequence). Trimming removed 4 bases at V and 9 bases at J, with 16 bases between. Here the CDR3 reads CASSSGQPDGSPLHF. CDR3 sequence (DNA): TGTGCCAGTAGTAGTGGACAGCCCGATGGTTCACCCCTCCACTTT.

The chain carries TRBV7-3 and TRBJ1-1; no clear D. Germline V lookup: CDR1 SGHTA, CDR2 FQGTGA. The V end lost 2 bases, the J end lost 5 bases, and 9 bases lay between the germline ends. The CDR3 totals 13 residues. The CDR3: CASSLERGTEAFF. CDR3 coding DNA: TGTGCCAGCAGCTTAGAGCGGGGAACTGAAGCTTTCTTT.

The rearrangement links TRBV7-3 to TRBJ1-1; D not certain. Germline V lookup: CDR1 SGHTA, CDR2 FQGTGA. This CDR3 has 14 amino acids. V was pared by 1 base and J by 1 base, with 7 bases between. Here the CDR3 DNA reads TGTGCCAGCAGCTTAATGGGCGGGAACACTGAAGCTTTCTTT. This gives the protein CASSLMGGNTEAFF. The variable domain in full, with the rest retrieved from reference TRBV7-3 and TRBJ1-1, is GAGVSQTPSNKVTEKGKYVELRCDPISGHTALYWYRQSLGQGPEFLIYFQGTGAADDSGLPNDRFFAVRPEGSVSTLKIQRTERGDSAVYLCASSLMGGNTEAFFGQGTRLTVV.

The rearrangement joins TRBV4-1 to TRBJ2-2; D unresolved. The germline V and J ends were trimmed by 4 bases and 0 bases, with 15 bases remaining between them. CDR3 size: 17 residues. Per germline, CDR1 MGHRA and CDR2 YSYEKL. CDR3 in DNA: TGCGCCAGCAGCCGGACCGGTGGGCGGACGAACACCGGGGAGCTGTTTTTT. This encodes CASSRTGGRTNTGELFF.